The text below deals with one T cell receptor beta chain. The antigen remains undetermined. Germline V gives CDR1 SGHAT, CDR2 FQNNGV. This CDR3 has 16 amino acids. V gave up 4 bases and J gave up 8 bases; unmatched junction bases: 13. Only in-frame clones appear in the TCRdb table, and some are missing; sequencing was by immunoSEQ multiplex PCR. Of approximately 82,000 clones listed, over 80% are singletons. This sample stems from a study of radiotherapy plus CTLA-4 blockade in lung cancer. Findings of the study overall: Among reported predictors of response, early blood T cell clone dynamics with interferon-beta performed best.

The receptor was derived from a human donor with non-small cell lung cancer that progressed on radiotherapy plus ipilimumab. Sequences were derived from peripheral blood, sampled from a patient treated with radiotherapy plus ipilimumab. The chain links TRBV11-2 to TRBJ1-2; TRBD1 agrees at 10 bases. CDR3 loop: CASSSRPGGQGRGYTF. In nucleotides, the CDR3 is TGTGCCAGCAGCTCCCGGCCGGGGGGACAGGGGAGGGGCTACACCTTC.